Shown below are 23 T cell receptor delta chains from a single sample sequenced in a study of gamma-delta T cells after stem cell transplantation. TCRdb re-called clones from the RT-PCR reads via CATT. The sample includes under 2,500 delta-chain clones, around 6% of them seen just once. Sequenced sample: gamma-delta T cells. These receptors were collected from a human donor. It is not recorded whose cells these are; they may come from a transplant donor.

In its sample, this clone ranks as large. Other DNA variants within this sample encode the same CDR3. This chain connects TRDV2 to TRDJ3; no definite D call. The V gene lost 0 bases and the J gene lost 0 bases, with 11 bases spanning the gap. CDR1 and CDR2 from the germline V gene are GEAIGNYY and EKD. The CDR3 contains 18 residues. The CDR3: CACDTVRTSSWDTRQMFF. Written as DNA, the CDR3 is TGTGCCTGTGACACCGTAAGGACAAGCTCCTGGGACACCCGACAGATGTTTTTC.

This clone has only a few counts. A much larger clone lies a single base off, so this may be a read error. This chain uses TRDV2 with TRDJ1, with D perhaps matching TRDD3 (5 bases). Germline assignment: CDR1 GEAIGNYY and CDR2 EKD. This CDR3 has 15 amino acids. CDR3 region: CACDALLEYTVKLIF. CDR3 nucleotides: TGTGCCTGTGACGCTTTACTGGAGTACACCGTTAAACTCATCTTT.

In the case of this clone: The protein TCRdb lists belongs to a much larger clone and differs from this DNA's translation at residue 16, which points to a read error; the protein shown is made from the DNA. The rearrangement uses TRDV2 and TRDJ3; 13 bases match TRDD3. This CDR3 has 20 residues. The V gene's germline CDR1 is GEAIGNYY and CDR2 EKD. The CDR3 region is CACDTVLGDTRSWDTQQMFF. The CDR3 DNA follows: TGTGCCTGTGACACCGTACTGGGGGATACGCGGTCCTGGGACACCCAACAGATGTTTTTC.

Details on this clone: This sample includes further DNA sequences coding for the same CDR3. Written as DNA, the CDR3 is TGTGCCTGTGACACCCTTGGGGCTACCGATAAACTCATCTTT. Amino acids: CACDTLGATDKLIF. J is TRDJ1 and V is TRDV2; perhaps TRDD3 as D (5 bases). Germline CDR1 is GEAIGNYY and CDR2 is EKD. There are 14 residues in the CDR3. The V and J ends lost 0 bases and 2 bases respectively, with 9 bases between them.

This clone was seen a handful of times. Other DNA sequences within the sample encode an identical CDR3. The chain combines TRDV2 with TRDJ3; 13 bases are a match to TRDD3. Germline CDR1 is GEAIGNYY and CDR2 is EKD. The CDR3 totals 22 residues. V trimming: 0 bases; J trimming: 2 bases; junction bases outside the gene matches: 12. CDR3 region: CACDTVSPTGGYGTWDTRQMFF. The CDR3 DNA reads TGTGCCTGTGACACCGTTTCTCCTACTGGGGGATACGGAACCTGGGACACCCGACAGATGTTTTTC.

This clone is labeled medium-sized. CDR3 amino acids: CACEGLGNLETDKLIF. CDR3 in DNA: TGTGCCTGTGAGGGGCTGGGGAATCTGGAAACCGATAAACTCATCTTT. V is TRDV2 and J is TRDJ1, with D perhaps TRDD3 (6 bases). The CDR3 consists of 16 residues. From germline, CDR1 is GEAIGNYY and CDR2 EKD. The V end lost 4 bases, the J end lost 2 bases, and 19 bases lay between the germline ends.

This clone was counted a few times. A much larger clone is a single base away; this may be a read error. The genes are TRDV2 and TRDJ1; D perhaps matches TRDD3 (6 bases). The CDR3 is 19 residues long. V lost 0 bases and J lost 0, with 22 bases in between. From germline, CDR1 is GEAIGNYY and CDR2 EKD. The CDR3 sequence: CACDTVSLGTTRYTDKLIF. CDR3 bases: TGTGCCTGTGACACCGTATCCCTGGGGACAACGAGGTACACCGATAAACTCATCTTT.

This clone has more than one count but fewer than ten. The junction differs from germline at one of its ends, possibly a read error. The same CDR3 can be traced to other DNA sequences in this sample. The chain is built from TRDV2 and TRDJ1; 11 nucleotides agree with TRDD3. Germline values: CDR1 GEAIGNYY, CDR2 EKD. CDR3 length: 16 residues. The CDR3, as DNA: TGTGCCTGTGACTCCCTACTGGGGGATAACACCGATAAACTCATCTTC. Its protein product is CACDSLLGDNTDKLIF.

This clone qualifies as large. This specimen includes other DNA sequences encoding the same CDR3. The chain couples TRDV2 to TRDJ3, with D maybe TRDD3 (5 bases). Germline-derived CDR1 and CDR2 are GEAIGNYY and EKD. This CDR3 region has 18 residues. Trimming cost V 3 bases and J 0 bases, with 14 bases left between them. CDR3 amino acids: CACDVAGSLSWDTRQMFF. CDR3 bases: TGTGCCTGTGACGTAGCTGGGTCCCTCTCCTGGGACACCCGACAGATGTTTTTC.

This clone was seen only a few times. The chain uses TRDV2 and TRDJ1; 9 nucleotides agree with TRDD3. CDR3 size: 19 residues. Germline V gene lookup returns CDR1 GEAIGNYY and CDR2 EKD. J was trimmed by 1 base and V by 0 bases; bases with no gene match: 14. CDR3 bases: TGTGCCTGTGACACCGGGACTGGGGGACACGTTAAGGGCACCGATAAACTCATCTTT. This gives the protein CACDTGTGGHVKGTDKLIF.

By share of the sample, this clone is large. The chain combines TRDV2 with TRDJ1; 8 positions match TRDD3. Germline values: CDR1 GEAIGNYY, CDR2 EKD. V lost 4 bases to trimming and J lost 0 bases; unmatched junction nucleotides: 12. CDR3 length equals 17 residues. The CDR3 nucleotides read TGTGCCTGTGATGCCGTACTGGGGGCGTGGGACACCGATAAACTCATCTTT. It is translated as CACDAVLGAWDTDKLIF.

In its sample, this clone ranks as medium-sized. This sample includes further DNA sequences coding for the same CDR3. The chain couples TRDV2 to TRDJ1, with 12 positions matching TRDD3. Trimming removed 3 bases from V and 1 base from J; junction bases left unmatched: 14. Germline V gene sequence: CDR1 GEAIGNYY, CDR2 EKD. CDR3 length: 19 residues. Written as DNA, the CDR3 is TGTGCCTGTGACCTACTGGGGGATACTAACACGATGGTCACCGATAAACTCATCTTT. Residues: CACDLLGDTNTMVTDKLIF.

This clone rates as large. Other DNA sequences in the sample encode the same CDR3. The rearrangement joins TRDV2 to TRDJ1; D possibly corresponds to TRDD3 (5 bases). The CDR3 is 17 amino acids. Deletions cut 0 bases from V and 0 bases from J, with 16 bases between. CDR1 is GEAIGNYY and CDR2 is EKD in the germline V gene. The CDR3 protein is CACDTVGGKSYTDKLIF. CDR3 DNA sequence: TGTGCCTGTGACACCGTCGGGGGTAAATCATACACCGATAAACTCATCTTT.

Comment on this clone: A single base separates this from a much larger clone, so it may be a read error. The chain uses TRDV2 and TRDJ1; 8 positions agree with TRDD3. The CDR3 spans 14 residues. Germline CDR1 is GEAIGNYY and CDR2 is EKD. V lost 2 bases, J lost 5 bases, and 6 bases stayed unmatched. In nucleotides, the CDR3 is TGTGCCTGTGACAAACTGGGGGCTAAGGATAAACTCATCTTT. Its protein is CACDKLGAKDKLIF.

Details on this clone: Being one base from a much bigger clone, this may be a read error. The identical CDR3 is also encoded by other nucleotide sequences in the sample. The chain couples TRDV2 to TRDJ1; D ambiguous. The V end was cut by 0 bases, the J end by 5 bases, with 18 bases between. This CDR3 is 16 amino acids long. Germline V gene lookup returns CDR1 GEAIGNYY and CDR2 EKD. CDR3 region: CACDTVGASSADKLIF. Written as DNA, the CDR3 is TGTGCCTGTGACACCGTAGGGGCCTCTTCGGCTGATAAACTCATCTTT.

In its sample, this clone was seen a few times. TCRdb assigns this DNA the protein of a much larger clone, which departs from its translation at residue 12; this likely reflects a read error, and the protein shown comes from translating the DNA. V gene TRDV2 combines with J gene TRDJ1, with 11 bases aligning to TRDD3. With V trimmed by 0 bases and J by 3 bases, 8 bases remained unmatched. The germline CDR1 and CDR2 sequences are GEAIGNYY and EKD. CDR3 length equals 17 residues. This chain's CDR3 is CACDTIGGYANADKLIF. The CDR3 DNA is TGTGCCTGTGACACCATTGGGGGATACGCCAACGCCGATAAACTCATCTTT.

This chain uses TRDV2 with TRDJ1, with 11 nucleotides matching TRDD3. Germline assignment: CDR1 GEAIGNYY and CDR2 EKD. V shed 0 bases, J shed 2 bases, and the junction held 10 bases outside the gene matches. The CDR3 consists of 18 residues. CDR3 coding DNA: TGTGCCTGTGACACCCTATTGGGGGATACGCAGGGAACCGATAAACTCATCTTT. Its translation is CACDTLLGDTQGTDKLIF.

In its sample, this clone was seen a few times. TCRdb assigns this DNA the protein of a much larger clone, which departs from its translation at residue 8; this likely reflects a read error, and the protein shown comes from translating the DNA. V usage is TRDV2 and J usage is TRDJ1; TRDD3 is a possible D gene (6 bases). CDR1 is GEAIGNYY and CDR2 is EKD in the germline V gene. The CDR3 spans 17 residues. V gave up 3 bases and J gave up 1 base, with 20 bases separating them. CDR3 sequence reads: CACDVMGATRGTDKLIF. The CDR3 nucleotides read TGTGCCTGTGACGTTATGGGGGCTACGCGGGGCACCGATAAACTCATCTTT.

This clone was counted only a few times. The TCRdb protein, from a much larger clone, departs from this DNA's translation at residue 14, likely by read error; the protein shown derives from the DNA. Here the CDR3 reads CACDPLGDMYTDKPIF. DNA of the CDR3: TGTGCCTGTGACCCACTGGGGGATATGTACACCGATAAACCCATCTTT. The gene calls are TRDV2 and TRDJ1, with TRDD3 identical over 11 bases. Germline values: CDR1 GEAIGNYY, CDR2 EKD. This CDR3 is 16 amino acids long.

This clone turned up a few times. A far larger clone lies a single base away; this is likely a read error. This sequence joins TRDV2 and TRDJ1, with 9 bases aligning to TRDD3. Unmatched junction bases numbered 8, after V lost 0 bases and J lost 7 bases. This CDR3 is built from 15 residues. Germline V gene sequence: CDR1 GEAIGNYY, CDR2 EKD. The DNA for the CDR3 is TGTGCCTGTGACACCGTCGCTGGGGGATCCGGTAAACTCATCTTT. Its translation: CACDTVAGGSGKLIF.

Judged by abundance, this clone is hyperexpanded (1% or more). This sample also contains other DNA sequences that code for the same CDR3. The chain recombines TRDV2 with TRDJ1; TRDD3 matches 13 bases. V was clipped by 1 base and J by 0 bases; unmatched bases: 16. CDR3 length: 21 amino acids. CDR1 is GEAIGNYY and CDR2 is EKD in the germline V gene. The DNA for the CDR3 is TGTGCCTGTGACACTATCCTGGGACTGGGGGATACGTGGAGCTACACCGATAAACTCATCTTT. Residues: CACDTILGLGDTWSYTDKLIF.

This clone has only a few counts. Translating this DNA gives a protein that differs at residue 16 from the TCRdb one, which belongs to a much larger clone; a read error is likely, and the protein shown is this translation. The chain is built from TRDV2 and TRDJ1; the match to TRDD3 covers 9 bases. The CDR3 has 17 residues. Germline-derived CDR1 and CDR2 are GEAIGNYY and EKD. CDR3 in amino acids: CACDPVDWGTNTDKLTF. The CDR3 DNA is TGTGCCTGTGACCCGGTTGACTGGGGGACAAACACCGATAAACTCACCTTT.

This clone ranks as medium-sized. The chain is built from TRDV1 and TRDJ1; D gene unclear. Germline V gene data show CDR1 as TSWWSYY and CDR2 as QGS. The CDR3 consists of 17 residues. Deletions cut 3 bases from V and 0 bases from J, with 17 bases between. In DNA form, the CDR3 reads TGTGCTCTTGGGGACGAGTACCGACCCAGGTACACCGATAAACTCATCTTT. Protein product: CALGDEYRPRYTDKLIF.